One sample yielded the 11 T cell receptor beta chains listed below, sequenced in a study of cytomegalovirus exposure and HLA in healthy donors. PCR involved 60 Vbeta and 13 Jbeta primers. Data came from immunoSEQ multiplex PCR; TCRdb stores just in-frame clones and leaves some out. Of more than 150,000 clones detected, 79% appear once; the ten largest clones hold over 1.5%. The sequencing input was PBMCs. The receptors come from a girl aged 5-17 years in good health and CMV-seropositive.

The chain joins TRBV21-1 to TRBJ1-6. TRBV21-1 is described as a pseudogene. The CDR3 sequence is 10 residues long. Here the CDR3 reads CARVASTLHF. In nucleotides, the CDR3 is TGTGCCAGAGTCGCCTCTACCCTCCACTTT.

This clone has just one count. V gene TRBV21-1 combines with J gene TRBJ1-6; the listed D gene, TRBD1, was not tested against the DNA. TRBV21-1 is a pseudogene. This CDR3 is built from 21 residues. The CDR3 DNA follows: TGTGCCAGCAGCACTAGGGACAGGGAAGTGACGATTAGCTCCTATAATTCACCCCTCCACTTT. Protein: CASSTRDREVTISSYNSPLHF.

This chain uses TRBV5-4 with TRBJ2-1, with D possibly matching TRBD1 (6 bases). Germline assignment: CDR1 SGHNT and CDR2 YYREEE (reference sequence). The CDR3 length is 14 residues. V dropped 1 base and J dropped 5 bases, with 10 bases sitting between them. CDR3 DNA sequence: TGTGCCAGCAGCTTGTCTTGGGACAACAATGAGCAGTTCTTC. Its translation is CASSLSWDNNEQFF.

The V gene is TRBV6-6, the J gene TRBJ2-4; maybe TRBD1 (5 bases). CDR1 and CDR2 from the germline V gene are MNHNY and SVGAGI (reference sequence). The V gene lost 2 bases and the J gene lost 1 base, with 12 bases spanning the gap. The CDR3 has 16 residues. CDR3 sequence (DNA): TGTGCCAGCAGTTACAGGGCAGGGCTGGCCAAAAACATTCAGTACTTC. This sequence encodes CASSYRAGLAKNIQYF.

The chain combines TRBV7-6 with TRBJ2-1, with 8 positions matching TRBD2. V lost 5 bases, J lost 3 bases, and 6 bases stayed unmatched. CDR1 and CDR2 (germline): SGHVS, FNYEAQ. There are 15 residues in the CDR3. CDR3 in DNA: TGTGCCAGCAGCGCCGTGGCGGGGGGCTACAATGAGCAGTTCTTC. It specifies CASSAVAGGYNEQFF.

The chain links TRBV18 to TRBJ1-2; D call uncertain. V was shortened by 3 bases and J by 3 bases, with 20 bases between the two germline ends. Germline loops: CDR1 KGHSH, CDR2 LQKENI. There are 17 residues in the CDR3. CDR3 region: CASSPGLAHSADYGYTF. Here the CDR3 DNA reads TGTGCCAGCTCACCTGGTTTAGCGCATTCGGCGGACTATGGCTACACCTTC.

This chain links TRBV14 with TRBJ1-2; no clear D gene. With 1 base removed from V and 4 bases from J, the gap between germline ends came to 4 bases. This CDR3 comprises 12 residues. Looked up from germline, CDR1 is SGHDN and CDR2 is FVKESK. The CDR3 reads CASSQGLYGYTF. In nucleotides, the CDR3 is TGTGCCAGCAGCCAAGGGCTCTATGGCTACACCTTC.

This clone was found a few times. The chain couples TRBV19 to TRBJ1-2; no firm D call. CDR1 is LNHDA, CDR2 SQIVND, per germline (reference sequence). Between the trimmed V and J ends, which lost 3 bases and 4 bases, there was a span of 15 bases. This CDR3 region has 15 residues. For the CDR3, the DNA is TGTGCCAGTAGTATCGGGAGGGATTTGAGCTATGGCTACACCTTC. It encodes CASSIGRDLSYGYTF.

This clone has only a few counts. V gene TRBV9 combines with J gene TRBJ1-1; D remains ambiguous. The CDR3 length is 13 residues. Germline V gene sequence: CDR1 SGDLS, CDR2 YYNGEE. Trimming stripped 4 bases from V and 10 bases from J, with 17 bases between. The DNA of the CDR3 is TGTGCCAGCAGCCCAGTGGGAGAAGGTAGAGCTTTCTTT. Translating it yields CASSPVGEGRAFF.

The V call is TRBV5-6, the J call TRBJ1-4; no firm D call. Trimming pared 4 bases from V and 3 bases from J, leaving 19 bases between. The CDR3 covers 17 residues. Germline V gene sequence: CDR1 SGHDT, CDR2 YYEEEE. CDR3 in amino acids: CASSPLKERGSNEKLFF. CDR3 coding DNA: TGTGCCAGCAGCCCGCTTAAAGAGAGAGGATCTAATGAAAAACTGTTTTTT.

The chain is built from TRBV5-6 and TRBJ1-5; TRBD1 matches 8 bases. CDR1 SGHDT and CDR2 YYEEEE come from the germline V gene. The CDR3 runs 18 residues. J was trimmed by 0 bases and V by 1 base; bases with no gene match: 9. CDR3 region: CASSLWGQDLYSNQPQHF. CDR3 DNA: TGTGCCAGCAGCTTGTGGGGACAGGATCTATATAGCAATCAGCCCCAGCATTTT. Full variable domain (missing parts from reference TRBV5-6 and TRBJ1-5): DAGVTQSPTHLIKTRGQQVTLRCSPKSGHDTVSWYQQALGQGPQFIFQYYEEEERQRGNFPDRFSGHQFPNYSSELNVNALLLGDSALYLCASSLWGQDLYSNQPQHFGDGTRLSIL.